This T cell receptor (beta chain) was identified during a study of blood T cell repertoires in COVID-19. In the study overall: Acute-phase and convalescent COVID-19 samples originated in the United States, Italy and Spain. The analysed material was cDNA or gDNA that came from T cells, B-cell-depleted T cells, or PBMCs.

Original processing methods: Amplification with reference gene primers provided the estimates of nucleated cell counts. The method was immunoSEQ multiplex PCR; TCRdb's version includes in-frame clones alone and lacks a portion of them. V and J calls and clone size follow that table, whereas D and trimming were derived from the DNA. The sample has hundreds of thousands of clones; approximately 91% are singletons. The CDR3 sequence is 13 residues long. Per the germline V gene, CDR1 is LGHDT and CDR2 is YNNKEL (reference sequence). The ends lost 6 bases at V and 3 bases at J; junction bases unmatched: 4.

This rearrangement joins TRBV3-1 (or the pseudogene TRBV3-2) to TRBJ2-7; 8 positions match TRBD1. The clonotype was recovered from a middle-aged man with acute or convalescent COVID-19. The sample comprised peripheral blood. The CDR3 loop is CASRRTGLYEQYF. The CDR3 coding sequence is TGTGCCAGCAGACGGACAGGGCTCTACGAGCAGTACTTC.